Following are 22 T cell receptor beta chains from one sample sequenced in a study of neoadjuvant anti-PD-1 for oral cavity cancer. Some clones are missing from TCRdb's copy, which holds only in-frame ones; the method was immunoSEQ multiplex PCR. The table lists tens of thousands of clones, about four fifths of them singletons. Source: PBMCs, taken before nivolumab (anti-PD-1) treatment. The receptors shown here come from a person between 40 and 80 years old with oral cavity squamous cell carcinoma.

Comments on this clone: A read error may account for a junction end that differs from germline. The CDR3 DNA reads as TGTGCTAGCAGCTCCGGGTGGAACTCACCCCTCCACTTT. This gives the protein CASSSGWNSPLHF. The chain links TRBV7-7 to TRBJ1-6; no clear D. The germline gives CDR1 SSHAT, CDR2 FNYEAQ (reference sequence). The CDR3 runs to 13 residues.

V usage is TRBV28 and J usage is TRBJ2-3; 12 bases match TRBD2. The CDR3 loop spans 16 amino acids. Trimming at V came to 3 bases and at J to 3 bases, leaving 4 bases not matched to a gene. Germline assignment: CDR1 MDHEN and CDR2 SYDVKM. The CDR3 loop reads CASSFALAGGTDTQYF. The CDR3 region has the DNA TGTGCCAGCAGTTTCGCTCTAGCGGGAGGGACAGATACGCAGTATTTT.

The CDR3 nucleotides are TGCGCCAGCAGCTTGATTAGCGGGAGGGCTAACAATGAGCAGTTCTTC. Protein: CASSLISGRANNEQFF. This chain connects TRBV5-1 to TRBJ2-1; 11 nucleotides match TRBD2. CDR1 is SGHRS, CDR2 YFSETQ, per germline. V dropped 1 base and J dropped 5; count of bases not matched to a gene: 5. The CDR3 extends over 16 amino acids.

This chain connects TRBV27 to TRBJ1-5; D ambiguous. This CDR3 is 13 amino acids long. Germline V gives CDR1 MNHEY, CDR2 SMNVEV (reference sequence). The CDR3 coding sequence is TGTGCTCCAGGTAAAGAGGGCAATCAGCCCCAGCATTTT. It is translated as CAPGKEGNQPQHF.

This chain joins TRBV12-2 and TRBJ2-4; the D call of TRBD1 is as the table states it, not checked on the DNA. TRBV12-2 is assigned pseudogene status. The CDR3 is 20 amino acids. The CDR3 DNA sequence: TGTGCAAGTCGCTTAGTACCGAGGGACAGGGAGAACCTAGCCAAAAACATTCAGTACTTC. This translates into CASRLVPRDRENLAKNIQYF.

The chain is built from TRBV7-8 and TRBJ2-7; 9 positions agree with TRBD2. V was clipped by 9 bases and J by 2 bases; unmatched bases: 5. The germline V gene has CDR1 SGHVS and CDR2 FQNEAQ. This CDR3 spans 13 amino acids. This chain's CDR3 is CASGGRAAYEQYF. DNA for the CDR3: TGTGCCAGTGGCGGGAGGGCCGCCTACGAGCAGTACTTC.

The chain employs TRBV11-2 and TRBJ1-1; D ambiguous. This CDR3 region has 13 residues. With 0 bases removed from V and 2 bases from J, the gap between germline ends came to 4 bases. Germline V gene sequence: CDR1 SGHAT, CDR2 FQNNGV. CDR3 coding DNA: TGTGCCAGCAGCTTAGATATAAACACTGAAGCTTTCTTT. Its protein is CASSLDINTEAFF.

The V and J genes are TRBV4-1 and TRBJ2-1; tentatively, D is TRBD1 or TRBD2 (5 bases each). Germline V gene lookup returns CDR1 MGHRA and CDR2 YSYEKL. There are 16 residues in the CDR3. Trimming left V 6 bases short and J 2 bases short, with 17 bases between. The CDR3 loop is CASSPLPGTTYNEQFF. CDR3 DNA: TGCGCCAGCAGTCCCCTTCCCGGGACCACCTACAATGAGCAGTTCTTC.

The V gene is TRBV28, the J gene TRBJ1-3; D remains unclear. The germline V and J ends were trimmed by 2 bases and 4 bases, with 3 bases remaining between them. Germline loops: CDR1 MDHEN, CDR2 SYDVKM. This CDR3 region has 12 residues. The CDR3 nucleotides read TGTGCCAGCAGTTTACTCGGAAACACCATATATTTT. Translated: CASSLLGNTIYF.

This clone showed up just once. The rearrangement links TRBV28 to TRBJ2-7; no clear D gene. V lost 8 bases, J lost 4 bases, and 15 bases lay in between. This CDR3 region has 13 residues. Germline CDR1 MDHEN, CDR2 SYDVKM. The CDR3 DNA sequence: TGTGCCAGCCGTCCCGCCCCAGTTTACGAGCAGTACTTC. Protein sequence: CASRPAPVYEQYF.

The chain employs TRBV7-9 and TRBJ2-3; D not certain. The CDR3 sequence is 12 residues long. V was cut by 3 bases and J by 4 bases, with 5 bases left in between. Germline CDR1 reads SEHNR; CDR2 reads FQNEAQ (reference sequence). CDR3 residues: CASSFSADTQYF. CDR3 in DNA: TGTGCCAGCAGCTTCTCCGCAGATACGCAGTATTTT.

This rearrangement joins TRBV10-3 to TRBJ1-5; TRBD1 aligns across 8 bases. Per the germline V gene, CDR1 is ENHRY and CDR2 is SYGVKD. This CDR3 spans 14 amino acids. The trim removed 4 bases at V and 2 bases at J, leaving 1 base unmatched. For the CDR3, the DNA is TGTGCCATCAGTGCGGGACAGGGCAATCAGCCCCAGCATTTT. It specifies CAISAGQGNQPQHF.

On this clone itself: Other DNA sequences in the sample encode the same CDR3. This chain connects TRBV30 to TRBJ2-7; D is undetermined. There are 13 residues in the CDR3. The germline V gene encodes CDR1 GTSNPN and CDR2 SVGIG (reference sequence). Trimming left V 3 bases short and J 3 bases short, with 12 bases between. CDR3 amino acids: CAWRKGQSYEQYF. As DNA, the CDR3 is TGTGCCTGGAGGAAGGGCCAGAGCTACGAGCAGTACTTC.

The gene calls are TRBV7-9 and TRBJ1-3; 7 bases line up with TRBD1. This CDR3 comprises 19 residues. The germline V gene encodes CDR1 SEHNR and CDR2 FQNEAQ (reference sequence). V gave up 3 bases and J gave up 3 bases; unmatched junction bases: 17. Here the CDR3 DNA reads TGTGCCAGCAGCTTGGGGTATCCGGAAGGGGGCTATGTTGGAAACACCATATATTTT. Translating it yields CASSLGYPEGGYVGNTIYF.

The chain employs TRBV28 and TRBJ1-1, with D perhaps matching TRBD1 (5 bases). V dropped 5 bases and J dropped 5 bases, with 24 bases sitting between them. The CDR3 is 17 amino acids. The V gene's germline CDR1 is MDHEN and CDR2 SYDVKM. CDR3 DNA sequence: TGTGCCAGCAGTAGTCCTGGGGGGTCGGCAGGAGGTACTGAAGCTTTCTTT. Encoded protein: CASSSPGGSAGGTEAFF.

The V call is TRBV2, the J call TRBJ2-3; the D gene is possibly TRBD2 (5 bases). The CDR3 has 14 residues. V lost 10 bases to trimming and J lost 2 bases, with 16 bases between them. Germline V gives CDR1 SNHLY, CDR2 FYNNEI. CDR3 bases: TGTGCCACCATAGAGACGGGGAACACAGATACGCAGTATTTT. Amino acids: CATIETGNTDTQYF.

The rearrangement links TRBV30 to TRBJ2-3; 8 bases are a match to TRBD2. V was clipped by 0 bases and J by 0 bases; unmatched bases: 11. Germline loops: CDR1 GTSNPN, CDR2 SVGIG (reference sequence). This CDR3 has 18 amino acids. The CDR3 reads CAWSVRKREPTSTDTQYF. Written as DNA, the CDR3 is TGTGCCTGGAGTGTACGTAAGCGGGAGCCGACTAGCACAGATACGCAGTATTTT.

This clone was seen more than once but under ten times. The V call is TRBV30, the J call TRBJ2-7, with 10 positions matching TRBD1. This CDR3 region has 15 residues. In germline, CDR1 is GTSNPN, CDR2 SVGIG (reference sequence). The junction had 14 bases not matched to a gene; V was cut back by 0 bases and J by 12 bases. The CDR3 here is CAWSVLFPGQGMRYF. CDR3 sequence (DNA): TGTGCCTGGAGTGTACTATTTCCGGGACAGGGGATGCGGTACTTC.

The V and J genes are TRBV7-9 and TRBJ2-2; 10 bases fit TRBD1. CDR1 is SEHNR and CDR2 is FQNEAQ in the germline V gene (reference sequence). V lost 5 bases, J lost 7 bases, and 7 bases stayed unmatched. There are 15 residues in the CDR3. The CDR3 bases are TGTGCCAGCAGCCCCTTTGGACAGGGGGTCGGGGAGCTGTTTTTT. It translates to CASSPFGQGVGELFF.

This clone was recorded only once. V gene TRBV5-1 combines with J gene TRBJ1-1; D gene uncertain. The CDR3 consists of 13 residues. Germline V gives CDR1 SGHRS, CDR2 YFSETQ. Trimming cost V 0 bases and J 10 bases, with 13 bases left between them. The CDR3 DNA sequence: TGCGCCAGCAGCTTGGCAGGTCACGACGGAGCTTTCTTT. Translating gives CASSLAGHDGAFF.

The chain uses TRBV5-1 and TRBJ1-2, with D unresolved. The V gene lost 1 base and the J gene lost 4 bases, with 11 bases spanning the gap. The CDR3 runs to 14 residues. CDR1 SGHRS and CDR2 YFSETQ come from the germline V gene. Here the CDR3 DNA reads TGCGCCAGCAGCTTGTTTTGGAGGTTCTATGGCTACACCTTC. Translated, it gives CASSLFWRFYGYTF. Together with reference TRBV5-1 and TRBJ1-2, the CDR3 gives the full variable domain: KAGVTQTPRYLIKTRGQQVTLSCSPISGHRSVSWYQQTPGQGLQFLFEYFSETQRNKGNFPGRFSGRQFSNSRSEMNVSTLELGDSALYLCASSLFWRFYGYTFGSGTRLTVV.

This chain uses TRBV10-2 with TRBJ2-1; the match to TRBD2 covers 9 bases. Germline V lookup: CDR1 WSHSY, CDR2 SAAADI. The junction had 7 bases not matched to a gene; V was cut back by 4 bases and J by 12 bases. This CDR3 comprises 13 residues. The CDR3, as DNA: TGCGCCAGCAGTGTAGGGACTAGCTTCTGGCAGTTCTTC. Translating gives CASSVGTSFWQFF.